Presented here are 19 T cell receptor beta chains from one specimen sequenced in a study of pediatric ulcerative colitis. Method: immunoSEQ multiplex PCR; TCRdb's copy keeps in-frame clones and lacks some. In the table there are approximately 32,000 clones, almost 85% of which are singletons. The sequencing input was blood. The receptors were sampled from a boy aged 5 to 17 with severe ulcerative colitis.

The chain carries TRBV11-2 and TRBJ2-5; D is undetermined. The CDR3 runs 12 residues. The germline gives CDR1 SGHAT, CDR2 FQNNGV. V lost 5 bases to trimming and J lost 2 bases, with 6 bases between them. CDR3 loop: CASSPTQETQYF. The CDR3 bases are TGTGCCAGCAGCCCCACACAAGAGACCCAGTACTTC.

Regarding this clone: Germline and junction disagree at one end, which may indicate a read error. This chain links TRBV10-1 with TRBJ2-5; 13 bases fit TRBD2. This CDR3 is built from 15 residues. Looked up from germline, CDR1 is WNHNN and CDR2 is SYGVQD (reference sequence). The CDR3 region is CASSPGLAGQETQYF. Here the CDR3 DNA reads TGTGCCAGCAGTCCGGGACTAGCGGGGCAAGAGACCCAGTACTTC.

V is TRBV2 and J is TRBJ1-5; the D gene is possibly TRBD1 (6 bases). There are 17 residues in the CDR3. V dropped 6 bases and J dropped 0 bases, with 18 bases sitting between them. Germline assignment: CDR1 SNHLY and CDR2 FYNNEI. The CDR3 DNA is TGTGCCAGCAGGGGGGCTTCCGGAGGGTATAGCAATCAGCCCCAGCATTTT. Translation gives CASRGASGGYSNQPQHF.

The table lists this clone with a count of one. This chain links TRBV5-1 with TRBJ2-5, with D perhaps being TRBD1 or TRBD2 (5 bases each). The CDR3 loop spans 14 amino acids. With 4 bases removed from V and 2 bases from J, the gap between germline ends came to 12 bases. Germline CDR1 reads SGHRS; CDR2 reads YFSETQ. In DNA form, the CDR3 reads TGCGCCAGCAGCAGCGGACACCCGCAAGAGACCCAGTACTTC. Amino acids: CASSSGHPQETQYF.

This chain links TRBV6-5 with TRBJ2-3; D is perhaps TRBD1 (5 bases). The CDR3 spans 14 residues. Germline CDR1 and CDR2: MNHEY and SVGAGI. With 0 bases removed from V and 3 bases from J, the gap between germline ends came to 7 bases. In DNA form, the CDR3 reads TGTGCCAGCAGTTACTCCCCAGGGACAGATACGCAGTATTTT. Its protein product is CASSYSPGTDTQYF.

The rearrangement links TRBV7-2 to TRBJ1-1; D uncertain. Germline V CDR1 and CDR2: SGHTA, FQGNSA. This CDR3 region has 13 residues. The V end was cut by 1 base, the J end by 1 base, with 4 bases between. This CDR3 reads CASSLGWNTEAFF. CDR3 DNA sequence: TGTGCCAGCAGCTTAGGCTGGAACACTGAAGCTTTCTTT.

The chain is built from TRBV7-2 and TRBJ2-3, with TRBD1 matching 11 bases. Germline V gene sequence: CDR1 SGHTA, CDR2 FQGNSA. With V trimmed by 4 bases and J by 7 bases, 7 bases remained unmatched. This CDR3 contains 15 residues. CDR3: CASSYSGTGGNTQYF. The CDR3 bases are TGTGCCAGCAGCTACTCCGGGACAGGGGGAAATACGCAGTATTTT.

This chain joins TRBV27 and TRBJ1-2; maybe TRBD1 (6 bases). The germline CDR1 and CDR2 sequences are MNHEY and SMNVEV (reference sequence). Trimming took off 9 bases at V and 4 bases at J, with 36 bases between the two ends. The CDR3 sequence is 20 residues long. The CDR3 spells CASTPSVLNLGAHLLYGYTF. CDR3 nucleotide sequence: TGTGCCAGTACGCCGTCGGTCTTAAACTTGGGGGCCCATCTCCTCTATGGCTACACCTTC.

The genes are TRBV5-4 and TRBJ1-2; 7 nucleotides align to TRBD1. This CDR3 has 13 amino acids. CDR1 and CDR2 from the germline V gene are SGHNT and YYREEE (reference sequence). With V trimmed by 5 bases and J by 4 bases, 5 bases remained unmatched. CDR3 DNA sequence: TGTGCCAGCAGTCAGGGGGAATTCTATGGCTACACCTTC. Its protein product is CASSQGEFYGYTF.

J is TRBJ1-1 and V is TRBV18; a possible D gene is TRBD1 (5 bases). Trimming removed 8 bases from V and 5 bases from J, with 9 bases in between. The CDR3 extends over 11 amino acids. Germline V gene data show CDR1 as KGHSH and CDR2 as LQKENI. The CDR3 bases are TGTGCCAGCGGCGGGGGGACTGAAGCTTTCTTT. Translation: CASGGGTEAFF.

The genes are TRBV2 and TRBJ2-7, with a tentative D call TRBD2 (6 bases). The V and J ends lost 4 bases and 2 bases respectively, with 9 bases between them. Germline V gene lookup returns CDR1 SNHLY and CDR2 FYNNEI. CDR3 length equals 13 residues. The CDR3, as DNA: TGTGCCAGCAGTGGTGGAGGGACCTACGAGCAGTACTTC. Its translation is CASSGGGTYEQYF.

J is TRBJ2-7 and V is TRBV9; D tentatively fits TRBD1 or TRBD2 (6 bases each). Per germline, CDR1 SGDLS and CDR2 YYNGEE. V shed 3 bases and J shed 4 bases, with 14 bases lying between them. The CDR3 runs 14 residues. CDR3 in DNA: TGTGCCAGCAGCGCCCGGGGGCTCGGGTACGAGCAGTACTTC. It yields the protein CASSARGLGYEQYF.

The rearrangement joins TRBV19 to TRBJ1-1; D call uncertain. Germline CDR1 reads LNHDA; CDR2 reads SQIVND (reference sequence). Trimming left V 0 bases short and J 2 bases short, with 7 bases between. The CDR3 consists of 14 residues. The CDR3 DNA follows: TGTGCCAGTAGTATAGACAGGCTCAACACTGAAGCTTTCTTT. As protein: CASSIDRLNTEAFF.

The chain is built from TRBV30 and TRBJ1-6; 11 bases align to TRBD1. CDR3 length equals 12 residues. Per germline, CDR1 GTSNPN and CDR2 SVGIG (reference sequence). V gave up 7 bases and J gave up 9 bases; unmatched junction bases: 2. CDR3 amino acids: CASGQGVSPLHF. The CDR3 coding sequence is TGTGCCTCGGGACAGGGGGTTTCACCCCTCCACTTT.

The J gene is TRBJ1-1, the V gene TRBV7-9; no clear D. Germline CDR1 is SEHNR and CDR2 is FQNEAQ (reference sequence). V was pared by 2 bases and J by 3 bases, with 10 bases between. The CDR3 has 14 amino acids. The CDR3 DNA is TGTGCCAGCAGCTTATCAACTCGGTACACTGAAGCTTTCTTT. It yields the protein CASSLSTRYTEAFF.

This clone was seen just once. The chain is built from TRBV2 and TRBJ1-5; D is ambiguous. The CDR3 is made up of 17 amino acids. Trimming removed 6 bases at V and 0 bases at J, with 18 bases between. Germline V lookup: CDR1 SNHLY, CDR2 FYNNEI. CDR3 DNA: TGTGCCAGCAGAGGGAGACTCTCTCAATATAGCAATCAGCCCCAGCATTTT. Its protein product is CASRGRLSQYSNQPQHF.

The chain uses TRBV6-5 and TRBJ2-7; TRBD1 matches 7 bases. The germline gives CDR1 MNHEY, CDR2 SVGAGI. V lost 5 bases, J lost 7 bases, and 11 bases stayed unmatched. The CDR3 is made up of 14 amino acids. The CDR3 DNA follows: TGTGCCAGCAGTCCCGGTAGGGGGCGCGTTGAGCAGTACTTC. Translated: CASSPGRGRVEQYF.

V usage is TRBV15 and J usage is TRBJ1-1, with D tentatively TRBD1 (6 bases). V was clipped by 5 bases and J by 1 base, with 11 bases between them. The CDR3 length is 14 residues. CDR1 is LNHNV and CDR2 is YYDKDF in the germline V gene (reference sequence). CDR3: CATSPQGQNTEAFF. Here the CDR3 DNA reads TGTGCCACCAGCCCCCAGGGGCAGAACACTGAAGCTTTCTTT. The full variable domain, completed using reference TRBV15 and TRBJ1-1, is DAMVIQNPRYQVTQFGKPVTLSCSQTLNHNVMYWYQQKSSQAPKLLFHYYDKDFNNEADTPDNFQSRRPNTSFCFLDIRSPGLGDTAMYLCATSPQGQNTEAFFGQGTRLTVV.

The chain couples TRBV19 to TRBJ1-1; a weak D match, TRBD1 (5 bases). The V gene's germline CDR1 is LNHDA and CDR2 SQIVND (reference sequence). V was shortened by 2 bases and J by 5 bases, with 12 bases between the two germline ends. This CDR3 spans 14 amino acids. CDR3 nucleotide sequence: TGTGCCAGTAGTATACGGGGGAGAGGGACTGAAGCTTTCTTT. It encodes CASSIRGRGTEAFF.